Below are 26 T cell receptor beta chains sequenced from a single sample in a study of cytomegalovirus exposure and HLA in healthy donors. Assay: immunoSEQ multiplex PCR; the TCRdb copy retains only in-frame clones and omits some. Altogether roughly 220,000 clones are present, roughly 83% being singletons, with the ten largest covering over 12%. The sample taken for sequencing was PBMCs. These receptors were collected from a woman younger than 45 in good health and CMV-seropositive.

This chain links TRBV5-6 with TRBJ1-2, with a weak D call TRBD1 (5 bases). Germline V lookup: CDR1 SGHDT, CDR2 YYEEEE. The CDR3 has 16 residues. The V and J ends lost 4 bases and 1 base respectively, with 17 bases between them. The CDR3 region is CASSPILDRYNYGYTF. Written as DNA, the CDR3 is TGTGCCAGCAGCCCAATTTTAGACAGATATAACTATGGCTACACCTTC.

The chain couples TRBV7-9 to TRBJ2-5, with 7 nucleotides matching TRBD1. The ends lost 5 bases at V and 0 bases at J; junction bases unmatched: 3. The CDR3 contains 14 residues. Germline values: CDR1 SEHNR, CDR2 FQNEAQ (reference sequence). CDR3 coding DNA: TGTGCCAGCAGCGTCAGGGGGAACCAAGAGACCCAGTACTTC. The encoded protein is CASSVRGNQETQYF.

V and J are TRBV6-5 and TRBJ1-5; 8 bases line up with TRBD1. The CDR3 has 15 residues. Losses at the gene ends were 6 bases for V and 0 bases for J; bases not matched to a gene: 4. From germline, CDR1 is MNHEY and CDR2 SVGAGI. CDR3 sequence reads: CASRPTGVSNQPQHF. CDR3 DNA sequence: TGTGCCAGCAGACCGACAGGGGTTAGCAATCAGCCCCAGCATTTT.

This clone was observed a handful of times. The chain uses TRBV5-1 and TRBJ2-7, with D possibly being TRBD2 (5 bases). Trimming pared 4 bases from V and 6 bases from J, leaving 14 bases between. Looked up from germline, CDR1 is SGHRS and CDR2 is YFSETQ. The CDR3 sequence is 13 residues long. In DNA, the CDR3 is TGCGCCAGCAGCACCATTCTAGGAGGCGAGCAGTACTTC. Its protein is CASSTILGGEQYF.

The CDR3 DNA sequence: TGTGCCAGTAGTATGAGCGTGGACACAGATACGCAGTATTTT. Its protein is CASSMSVDTDTQYF. The V and J genes are TRBV19 and TRBJ2-3, with D uncertain. Looked up from germline, CDR1 is LNHDA and CDR2 is SQIVND (reference sequence). The V end lost 3 bases, the J end lost 2 bases, and 9 bases lay between the germline ends. The CDR3 contains 14 residues.

This chain connects TRBV18 to TRBJ1-1, with D unresolved. The germline gives CDR1 KGHSH, CDR2 LQKENI. This CDR3 region has 13 residues. The V end lost 2 bases, the J end lost 1 base, and 5 bases lay between the germline ends. CDR3 sequence: CASSPIGNTEAFF. The DNA for the CDR3 is TGTGCCAGCTCACCAATCGGGAACACTGAAGCTTTCTTT.

The rearrangement links TRBV9 to TRBJ2-2; D unclear. CDR1 is SGDLS and CDR2 is YYNGEE in the germline V gene. Trimming took off 3 bases at V and 6 bases at J, with 18 bases between the two ends. The CDR3 runs 16 residues. DNA of the CDR3: TGTGCCAGCAGCGAGGTGTCCAGCCAGGACCCCGGGGAGCTGTTTTTT. The encoded protein is CASSEVSSQDPGELFF.

The genes are TRBV7-9 and TRBJ2-3; D ambiguous. Deletions cut 5 bases from V and 0 bases from J, with 12 bases between. CDR1 is SEHNR, CDR2 FQNEAQ, per germline (reference sequence). The CDR3 covers 15 residues. CDR3 DNA sequence: TGTGCCAGCAGCCCCGGTATCGCCAGCACAGATACGCAGTATTTT. It codes for CASSPGIASTDTQYF.

The chain carries TRBV11-3 and TRBJ2-1, with a tentative D call TRBD2 (6 bases). V lost 5 bases and J lost 5, with 10 bases in between. The germline V gene has CDR1 SGHNT and CDR2 YENEEA. The CDR3 totals 13 residues. The CDR3 is CASSASVDNEQFF. Written as DNA, the CDR3 is TGTGCCAGCAGCGCTAGCGTCGACAATGAGCAGTTCTTC.

This clone was seen a single time. The chain joins TRBV19 to TRBJ1-2, with D hard to call. The CDR3 contains 14 residues. V was shortened by 1 base and J by 2 bases, with 8 bases between the two germline ends. Germline values: CDR1 LNHDA, CDR2 SQIVND (reference sequence). DNA for the CDR3: TGTGCCAGTAGTATAGGGGATACGAACTATGGCTACACCTTC. This encodes CASSIGDTNYGYTF.

V is TRBV5-1 and J is TRBJ1-1, with unresolved D. The CDR3 has 16 residues. Germline V gene data show CDR1 as SGHRS and CDR2 as YFSETQ. Trimming left V 0 bases short and J 1 base short, with 13 bases between. CDR3 coding DNA: TGCGCCAGCAGCTTGGAGTACGGCAATCAGAACACTGAAGCTTTCTTT. Translation: CASSLEYGNQNTEAFF.

The chain has TRBV29-1 and TRBJ2-1, with 8 positions matching TRBD2. The CDR3 has 13 amino acids. With V trimmed by 6 bases and J by 9 bases, 10 bases remained unmatched. The V gene's germline CDR1 is SQVTM and CDR2 ANQGSEA. Here the CDR3 DNA reads TGCAGCGTGGGGACTAGTGAGCACTCTGAGCAGTTCTTC. This encodes CSVGTSEHSEQFF.

The genes are TRBV4-1 and TRBJ2-7, with D possibly being TRBD1 (6 bases). This CDR3 has 15 residues. CDR1 and CDR2 from the germline V gene are MGHRA and YSYEKL. Trimming removed 3 bases at V and 2 bases at J, with 14 bases between. The CDR3 is CASSQESDRPYEQYF. The CDR3 DNA follows: TGCGCCAGCAGCCAGGAATCTGACAGGCCCTACGAGCAGTACTTC.

The table lists this clone with a count of one. The chain is built from TRBV7-2 and TRBJ1-1; a weak D match, TRBD1 (6 bases). The V end lost 6 bases, the J end lost 6 bases, and 17 bases lay between the germline ends. The CDR3 is made up of 14 amino acids. The V gene's germline CDR1 is SGHTA and CDR2 FQGNSA. CDR3 sequence reads: CASSRRGAHAEAFF. The CDR3 DNA follows: TGTGCCAGCAGTCGAAGGGGGGCGCACGCTGAAGCTTTCTTT.

The chain carries TRBV6-5 and TRBJ2-1, with TRBD2 matching over 11 bases. The J segment lost 4 bases and the V segment lost 5 bases, leaving 1 base of the junction unmatched. Germline CDR1 and CDR2: MNHEY and SVGAGI. This CDR3 is built from 14 residues. Written as DNA, the CDR3 is TGTGCCAGCAGTGGACTAGCGGGTTACAATGAGCAGTTCTTC. Translating gives CASSGLAGYNEQFF.

The chain has TRBV10-3 and TRBJ2-7; tentative D call: TRBD2 (5 bases). The CDR3 runs 13 residues. Trimming took off 8 bases at V and 0 bases at J, with 11 bases between the two ends. Germline V gene data show CDR1 as ENHRY and CDR2 as SYGVKD. DNA of the CDR3: TGTGCCATCGGAGGCTTCACCTCCTACGAGCAGTACTTC. Encoded protein: CAIGGFTSYEQYF.

CDR3 in DNA: TGTGCCAGCAGCGCAGACTCCGGGGAGCTGTTTTTT. Amino acid sequence: CASSADSGELFF. The chain combines TRBV9 with TRBJ2-2, with D unclear. Trimming removed 3 bases at V and 6 bases at J, with 6 bases between. CDR1 and CDR2 (germline): SGDLS, YYNGEE. This CDR3 comprises 12 residues. The full variable domain, in which reference TRBV9 and TRBJ2-2 provide the parts outside the CDR3, is DSGVTQTPKHLITATGQRVTLRCSPRSGDLSVYWYQQSLDQGLQFLIQYYNGEERAKGNILERFSAQQFPDLHSELNLSSLELGDSALYFCASSADSGELFFGEGSRLTVL.

The chain couples TRBV30 to TRBJ1-5; the D gene is possibly TRBD1 (5 bases). CDR1 is GTSNPN and CDR2 is SVGIG in the germline V gene (reference sequence). This CDR3 has 18 amino acids. Trimming took off 0 bases at V and 4 bases at J, with 22 bases between the two ends. The CDR3: CAWSVPVGRVGENQPQHF. In DNA, the CDR3 is TGTGCCTGGAGTGTACCCGTAGGGCGGGTAGGGGAAAATCAGCCCCAGCATTTT.

This clone has more than one count but fewer than ten. The chain carries TRBV27 and TRBJ2-5; D is uncertain. CDR1 MNHEY and CDR2 SMNVEV come from the germline V gene (reference sequence). This CDR3 comprises 13 residues. Trimming shortened V by 5 bases and J by 2 bases, and 9 bases separated the two germline ends. The DNA of the CDR3 is TGTGCCAGCAGTCGGGCCCGACAAGAGACCCAGTACTTC. This gives the protein CASSRARQETQYF.

The chain couples TRBV27 to TRBJ2-1; 11 bases are a match to TRBD2. Germline loops: CDR1 MNHEY, CDR2 SMNVEV (reference sequence). Germline trimming cut 4 bases from V and 8 bases from J; bases unmatched to any gene: 25. The CDR3 is 21 residues long. The CDR3 loop reads CASSSQSLLAGGVFITDEQFF. CDR3 nucleotide sequence: TGTGCCAGCAGTTCCCAATCGTTGTTAGCGGGAGGGGTCTTTATCACGGATGAGCAGTTCTTC.

The V gene is TRBV13, the J gene TRBJ2-2; a possible D gene is TRBD2 (5 bases). The V gene lost 1 base and the J gene lost 8 bases, with 11 bases spanning the gap. The CDR3 runs 14 residues. The germline V gene has CDR1 PRHDT and CDR2 FYEKMQ (reference sequence). This CDR3 reads CASSLDRGLGELFF. The DNA for the CDR3 is TGTGCCAGCAGCTTAGATCGGGGATTAGGGGAGCTGTTTTTT.

This clone came up once. The chain couples TRBV29-1 to TRBJ2-7; a weak D match, TRBD2 (7 bases). The germline V gene has CDR1 SQVTM and CDR2 ANQGSEA. The V end was cut by 4 bases, the J end by 3 bases, with 10 bases between. CDR3 size: 12 residues. This CDR3 is CSVVGGGYEQYF. The CDR3 nucleotides read TGCAGCGTTGTGGGAGGGGGCTACGAGCAGTACTTC.

The chain is built from TRBV15 and TRBJ2-1; 10 bases map to TRBD2. From germline, CDR1 is LNHNV and CDR2 YYDKDF (reference sequence). J was trimmed by 7 bases and V by 0 bases; bases with no gene match: 9. CDR3 length: 17 amino acids. The CDR3 reads CATSRDQLGLAMNEQFF. The CDR3, as DNA: TGTGCCACCAGCAGAGACCAACTGGGACTAGCGATGAATGAGCAGTTCTTC.

This rearrangement joins TRBV19 to TRBJ1-1; no clear D. Germline V lookup: CDR1 LNHDA, CDR2 SQIVND (reference sequence). The CDR3 has 14 residues. Trimming removed 2 bases from V and 4 bases from J, with 11 bases in between. The CDR3 coding sequence is TGTGCCAGTAGTATAATTTTGGCGAGCACTGAAGCTTTCTTT. Protein product: CASSIILASTEAFF.

This clone has just a few counts. The chain joins TRBV19 to TRBJ2-7, with a possible D match to TRBD2 (5 bases). CDR3 size: 14 residues. V was shortened by 5 bases and J by 1 base, with 12 bases between the two germline ends. Per germline, CDR1 LNHDA and CDR2 SQIVND (reference sequence). Here the CDR3 reads CASSDVGESYEQYF. The CDR3 DNA follows: TGTGCCAGTAGTGATGTCGGGGAATCCTACGAGCAGTACTTC.

The chain recombines TRBV9 with TRBJ2-7; D not certain. The CDR3 spans 15 residues. V lost 0 bases to trimming and J lost 3 bases, with 13 bases between them. Looked up from germline, CDR1 is SGDLS and CDR2 is YYNGEE. CDR3 coding DNA: TGTGCCAGCAGCGTAGACCCGTTTTCCTACTACGAGCAGTACTTC. Amino acid sequence: CASSVDPFSYYEQYF.